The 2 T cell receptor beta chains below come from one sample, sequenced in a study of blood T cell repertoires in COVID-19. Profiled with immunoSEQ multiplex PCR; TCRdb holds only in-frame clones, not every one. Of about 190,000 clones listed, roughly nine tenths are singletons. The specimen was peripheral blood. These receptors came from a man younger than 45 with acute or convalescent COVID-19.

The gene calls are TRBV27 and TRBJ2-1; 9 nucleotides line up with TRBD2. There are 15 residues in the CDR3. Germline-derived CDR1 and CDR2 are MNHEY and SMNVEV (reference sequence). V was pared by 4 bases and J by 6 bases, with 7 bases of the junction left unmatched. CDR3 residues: CASSSPLAGINEQFF. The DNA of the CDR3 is TGTGCCAGCAGTTCACCCCTAGCGGGAATCAATGAGCAGTTCTTC.

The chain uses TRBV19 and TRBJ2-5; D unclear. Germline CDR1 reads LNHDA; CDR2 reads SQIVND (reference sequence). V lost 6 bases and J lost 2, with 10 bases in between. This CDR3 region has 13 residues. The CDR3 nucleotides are TGTGCCAGTAGCTTCCCCGGGCAAGAGACCCAGTACTTC. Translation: CASSFPGQETQYF.